Sequencing of this T cell receptor (beta chain) was carried out in a study of T cells in Graves' hyperthyroidism and ophthalmopathy. This clonotype was counted a few times. Germline CDR1 reads DFQATT; CDR2 reads SNEGSKA (reference sequence). Trimming removed 6 bases from V and 10 bases from J, with 12 bases in between. The CDR3 contains 10 residues. RNA transcripts yielded amplified TCR beta CDR3 regions. With the HTBI primer set, the TCR CDR3 went through a first round of RT-PCR. Via MiXCR, TCRdb re-called the multiplex PCR reads, giving one row per CDR3 protein. The sample holds 490,000 or so distinct CDR3 sequences, approximately 23% seen once.

The rearrangement joins TRBV20-1 to TRBJ1-1; no firm D call. The sample consisted of blood. The receptor was isolated from a woman in her sixties or seventies with Graves' ophthalmopathy. CDR3 amino acids: CSAYLGIAFF. The CDR3 region has the DNA TGCAGTGCCTACCTCGGGATAGCTTTCTTT.